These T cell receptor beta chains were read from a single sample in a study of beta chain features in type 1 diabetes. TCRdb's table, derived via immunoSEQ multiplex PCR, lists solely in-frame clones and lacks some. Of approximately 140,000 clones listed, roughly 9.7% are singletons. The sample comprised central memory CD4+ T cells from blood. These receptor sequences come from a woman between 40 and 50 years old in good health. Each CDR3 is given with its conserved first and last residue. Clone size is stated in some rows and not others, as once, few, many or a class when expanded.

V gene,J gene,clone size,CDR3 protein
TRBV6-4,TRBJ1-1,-,CASKEGMNTEAFF
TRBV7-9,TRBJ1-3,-,CASSAGGSGNTIYF
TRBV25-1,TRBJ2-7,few,CASSEGGASYEQYF
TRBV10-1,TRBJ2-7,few,CASSRQGGYEQYF
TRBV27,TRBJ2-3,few,CASSLGGSRTDTQYF
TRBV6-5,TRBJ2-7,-,CASSYGTGAYEQYF
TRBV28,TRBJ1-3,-,CASSFRGAYGNTIYF
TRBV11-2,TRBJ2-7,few,CASSPRDSRASYEQYF
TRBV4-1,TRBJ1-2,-,CASSQETGTGYGYTF
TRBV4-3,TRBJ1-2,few,CASSQDLLAGVGYGYTF
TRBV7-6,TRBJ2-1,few,CASSLERAGGNNEQFF
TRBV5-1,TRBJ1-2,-,CASSLVREANGYTF
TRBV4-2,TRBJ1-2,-,CASSQEATEPNYGYTF
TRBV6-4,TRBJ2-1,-,CASSAQGEQFF
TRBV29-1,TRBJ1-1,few,CSGNRGNRETEAFF
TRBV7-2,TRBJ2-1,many,CASSLDGASSYNEQFF
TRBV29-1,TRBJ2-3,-,CSVSGGTGVTDTQYF
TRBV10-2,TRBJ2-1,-,CASSRLAGGNEQFF
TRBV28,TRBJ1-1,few,CASSEEDRNTEAFF
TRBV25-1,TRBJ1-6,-,CASSGGGGGWSPLHF
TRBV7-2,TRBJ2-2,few,CASSRTSGNTGELFF
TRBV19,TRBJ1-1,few,CASSILQGAGNTEAFF
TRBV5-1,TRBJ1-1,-,CASSDDAGPQGFF
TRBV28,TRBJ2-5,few,CASSFLRQPRTQYF
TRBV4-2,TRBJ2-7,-,CASSQESSGGLLPYGQYF
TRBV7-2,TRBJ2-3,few,CASSGGASGTDTQYF
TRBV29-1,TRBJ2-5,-,CSVRTSGGAGETQYF
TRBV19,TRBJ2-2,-,CASSMVAVNTGELFF
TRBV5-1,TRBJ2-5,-,CASSLGQFSYF
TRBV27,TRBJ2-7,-,CASRAQGTYEQYF
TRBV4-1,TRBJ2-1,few,CASSLRGGAYNEQFF
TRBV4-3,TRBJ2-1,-,CASSHLTGDEQFF
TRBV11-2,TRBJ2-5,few,CASSTAGQGSGETQYF
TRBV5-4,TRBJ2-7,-,CAATETDSYEQYF
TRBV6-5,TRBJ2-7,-,CASGQGRREQYF
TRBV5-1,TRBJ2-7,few,CASSLGGTGGASPYEQYF
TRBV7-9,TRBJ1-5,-,CASSSDGKGNQPQHF
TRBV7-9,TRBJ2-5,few,CASSLPGETQYF
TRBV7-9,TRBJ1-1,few,CASSFGTGTEAFF
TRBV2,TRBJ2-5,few,CASSEFRRETQYF
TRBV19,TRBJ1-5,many,CASKFRGQGNSNQPQHF
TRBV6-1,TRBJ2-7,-,CASSEVSGGASSYEQYF
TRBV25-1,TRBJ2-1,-,CASSDARGGALNEQFF
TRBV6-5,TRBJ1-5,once,CASSAGQAIGQPQHF
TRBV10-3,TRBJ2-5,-,CAIRKTSGEQEAQYF
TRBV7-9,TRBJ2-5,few,CASSLYSQETQYF
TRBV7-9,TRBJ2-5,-,CASTGGIQETQYF
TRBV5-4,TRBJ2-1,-,CASSQTYNEQFF